These T cell receptor beta chains were read from a single sample in a study of T cells after posttransplantation cyclophosphamide. TCRdb keeps only in-frame clones here, not all; method: immunoSEQ multiplex PCR. The sample yields about 40,000 clones, without any singletons. The sample consisted of PBMCs. These receptors originate from a woman between 45 and 65 years old in good health and a related stem cell transplant donor. The CDR3 runs from the conserved cysteine through the conserved F or W. Each record gives: CDR3 protein, J gene, V gene.

CDR3aa: CASSQRQGAIYEQYF; j_gene: TRBJ2-7; v_gene: TRBV7-2
CDR3aa: CASSSGGTEAFF; j_gene: TRBJ1-1; v_gene: TRBV11-2
CDR3aa: CASNLLGTGANVLTF; j_gene: TRBJ2-6; v_gene: TRBV19
CDR3aa: CASSLFGQGGFDEQYF; j_gene: TRBJ2-7; v_gene: TRBV11-2
CDR3aa: CASSLGDQPQHF; j_gene: TRBJ1-5; v_gene: TRBV6-6
CDR3aa: CASSLKSANTGELFF; j_gene: TRBJ2-2; v_gene: TRBV5-4
CDR3aa: CATNPLGAGNTIYF; j_gene: TRBJ1-3; v_gene: TRBV19
CDR3aa: CASSSGQGVNTEAFF; j_gene: TRBJ1-1; v_gene: TRBV18
CDR3aa: CASSYSGQGGHEQYF; j_gene: TRBJ2-7; v_gene: TRBV6-5
CDR3aa: CASSQVDRGNGYTF; j_gene: TRBJ1-2; v_gene: TRBV4-2
CDR3aa: CASSGVWGPNTEAFF; j_gene: TRBJ1-1; v_gene: TRBV28
CDR3aa: CASSVGGTGSYEQYF; j_gene: TRBJ2-7; v_gene: TRBV9
CDR3aa: CASSISGKDGYTF; j_gene: TRBJ1-2; v_gene: TRBV13
CDR3aa: CASSRDSYSNQPQHF; j_gene: TRBJ1-5; v_gene: TRBV6-1
CDR3aa: CASSERWSGGASTDTQYF; j_gene: TRBJ2-3; v_gene: TRBV2
CDR3aa: CASAPTSVPDTQYF; j_gene: TRBJ2-3; v_gene: TRBV18
CDR3aa: CSVPKGMGASYNEQFF; j_gene: TRBJ2-1; v_gene: TRBV29-1
CDR3aa: CASSLVAVAKNIQYF; j_gene: TRBJ2-4; v_gene: TRBV11-2
CDR3aa: CASSFFGTGGFGDQPQHF; j_gene: TRBJ1-5; v_gene: TRBV28
CDR3aa: CAWLGTRKETQYF; j_gene: TRBJ2-5; v_gene: TRBV30
CDR3aa: CASSRGGGMNTEAFF; j_gene: TRBJ1-1; v_gene: TRBV11-2
CDR3aa: CATTNGGGTDTQYF; j_gene: TRBJ2-3; v_gene: TRBV27
CDR3aa: CASSSHPVGANYGYTF; j_gene: TRBJ1-2; v_gene: TRBV28
CDR3aa: CASSSTVEDTQYF; j_gene: TRBJ2-3; v_gene: TRBV28
CDR3aa: CASSVAGQSGELFF; j_gene: TRBJ2-2; v_gene: TRBV9
CDR3aa: CASSPVGLPNSIYF; j_gene: TRBJ1-3; v_gene: TRBV28
CDR3aa: CASSGGQANSPLHF; j_gene: TRBJ1-6; v_gene: TRBV2
CDR3aa: CSVLRDSNEQFF; j_gene: TRBJ2-1; v_gene: TRBV29-1
CDR3aa: CASSDTSLATDTQYF; j_gene: TRBJ2-3; v_gene: TRBV25-1
CDR3aa: CASSWDSTGTGLYNEQFF; j_gene: TRBJ2-1; v_gene: TRBV5-1
CDR3aa: CASSARQGTTYEQYF; j_gene: TRBJ2-7; v_gene: TRBV6-1
CDR3aa: CASSPKERDNYGYTF; j_gene: TRBJ1-2; v_gene: TRBV18
CDR3aa: CASSEAGIGGHTEAFF; j_gene: TRBJ1-1; v_gene: TRBV6-1
CDR3aa: CASSPLGPGETEAFF; j_gene: TRBJ1-1; v_gene: TRBV18
CDR3aa: CASSVRPGGGLPGELFF; j_gene: TRBJ2-2; v_gene: TRBV9
CDR3aa: CASSFSGAGEAFF; j_gene: TRBJ1-1; v_gene: TRBV11-2
CDR3aa: CASTSANTGELFF; j_gene: TRBJ2-2; v_gene: TRBV9
CDR3aa: CASSEWGTGNQPQHF; j_gene: TRBJ1-5; v_gene: TRBV25-1
CDR3aa: CASSWGATSGNTIYF; j_gene: TRBJ1-3; v_gene: TRBV11-1
CDR3aa: CASSLAGFRSPLHF; j_gene: TRBJ1-6; v_gene: TRBV6-5